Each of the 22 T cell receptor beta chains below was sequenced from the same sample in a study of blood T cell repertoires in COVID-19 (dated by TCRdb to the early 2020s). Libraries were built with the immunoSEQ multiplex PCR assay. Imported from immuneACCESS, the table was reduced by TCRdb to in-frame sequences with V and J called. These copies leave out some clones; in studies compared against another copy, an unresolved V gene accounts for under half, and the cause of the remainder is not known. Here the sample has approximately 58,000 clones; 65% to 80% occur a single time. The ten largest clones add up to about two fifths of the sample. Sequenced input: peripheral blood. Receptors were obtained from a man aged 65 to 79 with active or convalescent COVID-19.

In nucleotides, the CDR3 is TGCAGCGTTGGTAATTCCGAAGAGACCCAGTACTTC. As protein: CSVGNSEETQYF. The chain recombines TRBV29-1 with TRBJ2-5; unclear D gene. The CDR3 contains 12 residues. Germline CDR1 is SQVTM and CDR2 is ANQGSEA. Trimming removed 4 bases at V and 3 bases at J, with 9 bases between.

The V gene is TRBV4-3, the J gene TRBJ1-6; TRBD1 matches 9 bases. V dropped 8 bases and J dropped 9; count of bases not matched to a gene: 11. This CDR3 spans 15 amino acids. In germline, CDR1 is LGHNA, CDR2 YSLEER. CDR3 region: CASGKGGQGASPLHF. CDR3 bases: TGCGCCAGCGGGAAGGGGGGACAGGGTGCTTCACCCCTCCACTTT.

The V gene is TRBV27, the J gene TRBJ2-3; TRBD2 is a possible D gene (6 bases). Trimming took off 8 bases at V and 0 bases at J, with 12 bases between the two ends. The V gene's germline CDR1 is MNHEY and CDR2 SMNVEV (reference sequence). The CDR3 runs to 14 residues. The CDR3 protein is CASQEGYSTDTQYF. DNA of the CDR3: TGTGCCAGCCAGGAGGGGTATAGCACAGATACGCAGTATTTT.

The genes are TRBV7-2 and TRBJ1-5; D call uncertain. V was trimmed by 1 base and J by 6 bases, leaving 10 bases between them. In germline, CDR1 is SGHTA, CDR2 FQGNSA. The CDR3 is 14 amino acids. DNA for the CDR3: TGTGCCAGCAGCTTAGATGGCGGGAGTCAGCCCCAGCATTTT. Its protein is CASSLDGGSQPQHF. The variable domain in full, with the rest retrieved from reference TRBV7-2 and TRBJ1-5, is GAGVSQSPSNKVTEKGKDVELRCDPISGHTALYWYRQSLGQGLEFLIYFQGNSAPDKSGLPSDRFSAERTGGSVSTLTIQRTQQEDSAVYLCASSLDGGSQPQHFGDGTRLSIL.

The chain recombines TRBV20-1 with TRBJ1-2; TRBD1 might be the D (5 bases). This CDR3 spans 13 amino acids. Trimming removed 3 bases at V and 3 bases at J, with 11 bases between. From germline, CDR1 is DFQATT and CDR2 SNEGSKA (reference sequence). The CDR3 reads CSASRGGDYGYTF. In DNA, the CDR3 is TGCAGTGCTAGTCGTGGAGGGGACTATGGCTACACCTTC.

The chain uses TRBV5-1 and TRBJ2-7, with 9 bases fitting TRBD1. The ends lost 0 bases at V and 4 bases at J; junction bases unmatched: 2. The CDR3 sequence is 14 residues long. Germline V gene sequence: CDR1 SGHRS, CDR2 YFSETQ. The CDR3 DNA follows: TGCGCCAGCAGCTTGGGGGGGACAGGGTACGAGCAGTACTTC. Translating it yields CASSLGGTGYEQYF.

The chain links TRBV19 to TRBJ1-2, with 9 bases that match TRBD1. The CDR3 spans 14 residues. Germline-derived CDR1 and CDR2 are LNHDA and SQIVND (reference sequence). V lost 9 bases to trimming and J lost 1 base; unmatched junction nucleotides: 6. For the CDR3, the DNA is TGTGCCAGCACGGGACAGGGCCATAACTATGGCTACACCTTC. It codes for CASTGQGHNYGYTF. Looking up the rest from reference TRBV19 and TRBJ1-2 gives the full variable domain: DGGITQSPKYLFRKEGQNVTLSCEQNLNHDAMYWYRQDPGQGLRLIYYSQIVNDFQKGDIAEGYSVSREKKESFPLTVTSAQKNPTAFYLCASTGQGHNYGYTFGSGTRLTVV.

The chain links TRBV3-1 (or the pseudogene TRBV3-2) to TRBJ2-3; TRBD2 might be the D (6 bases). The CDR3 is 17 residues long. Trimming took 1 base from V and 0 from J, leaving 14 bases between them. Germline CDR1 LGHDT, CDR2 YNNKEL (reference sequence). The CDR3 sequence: CASSQALSSGSTDTQYF. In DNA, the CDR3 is TGTGCCAGCAGCCAAGCGCTATCCAGCGGGAGCACAGATACGCAGTATTTT.

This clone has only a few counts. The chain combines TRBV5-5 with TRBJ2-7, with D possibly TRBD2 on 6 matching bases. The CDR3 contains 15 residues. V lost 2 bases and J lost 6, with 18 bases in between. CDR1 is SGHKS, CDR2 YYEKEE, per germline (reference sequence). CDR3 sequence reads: CASSFPDLRRGEQYF. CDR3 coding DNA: TGTGCCAGCAGCTTCCCGGACCTCAGGCGGGGCGAGCAGTACTTC.

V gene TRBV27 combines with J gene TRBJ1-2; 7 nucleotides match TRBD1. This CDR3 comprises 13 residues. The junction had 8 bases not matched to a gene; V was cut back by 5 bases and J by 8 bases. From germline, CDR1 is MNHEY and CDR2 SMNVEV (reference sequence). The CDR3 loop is CASSSRQGSGYTF. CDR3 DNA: TGTGCCAGCAGTAGCCGACAGGGATCAGGCTACACCTTC.

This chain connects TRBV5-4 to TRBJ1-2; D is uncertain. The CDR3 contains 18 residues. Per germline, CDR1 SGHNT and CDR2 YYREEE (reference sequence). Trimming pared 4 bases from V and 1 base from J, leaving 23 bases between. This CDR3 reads CASSDAGLRGSFNYGYTF. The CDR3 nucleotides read TGTGCCAGCAGCGACGCCGGTCTGCGAGGGTCTTTTAACTATGGCTACACCTTC.

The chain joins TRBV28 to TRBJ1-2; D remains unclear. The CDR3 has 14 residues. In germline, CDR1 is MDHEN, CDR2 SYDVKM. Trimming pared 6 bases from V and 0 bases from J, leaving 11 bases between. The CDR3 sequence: CASRPIGANYGYTF. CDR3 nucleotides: TGTGCCAGCAGACCTATTGGTGCTAACTATGGCTACACCTTC.

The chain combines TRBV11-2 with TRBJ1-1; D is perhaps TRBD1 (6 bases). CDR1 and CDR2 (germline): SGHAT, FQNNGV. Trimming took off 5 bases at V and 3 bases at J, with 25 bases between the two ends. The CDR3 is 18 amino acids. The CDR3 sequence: CASSHRDPRGWVYTEAFF. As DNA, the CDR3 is TGTGCCAGCAGCCATAGGGACCCCAGGGGATGGGTTTACACTGAAGCTTTCTTT.

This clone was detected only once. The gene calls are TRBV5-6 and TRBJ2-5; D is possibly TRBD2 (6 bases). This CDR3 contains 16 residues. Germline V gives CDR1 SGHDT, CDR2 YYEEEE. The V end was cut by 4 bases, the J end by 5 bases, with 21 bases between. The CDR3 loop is CASSGSRTNDWETQYF. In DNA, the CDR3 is TGTGCCAGCAGCGGCTCGAGGACTAACGACTGGGAGACCCAGTACTTC.

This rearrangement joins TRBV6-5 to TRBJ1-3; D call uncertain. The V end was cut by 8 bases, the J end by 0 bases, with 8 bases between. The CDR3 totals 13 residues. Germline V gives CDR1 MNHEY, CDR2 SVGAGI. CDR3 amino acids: CASSVSSGNTIYF. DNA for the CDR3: TGTGCCAGCTCTGTTAGCTCTGGAAACACCATATATTTT.

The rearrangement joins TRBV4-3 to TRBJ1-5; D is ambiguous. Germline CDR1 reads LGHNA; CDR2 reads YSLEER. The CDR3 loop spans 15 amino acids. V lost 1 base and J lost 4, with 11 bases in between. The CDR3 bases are TGCGCCAGCAGCCAAGCGATGGAGAAAAATCAGCCCCAGCATTTT. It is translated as CASSQAMEKNQPQHF.

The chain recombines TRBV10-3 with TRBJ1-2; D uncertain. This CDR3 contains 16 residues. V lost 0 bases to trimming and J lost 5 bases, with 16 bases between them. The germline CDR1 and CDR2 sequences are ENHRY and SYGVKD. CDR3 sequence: CAISESLNVAVYGYTF. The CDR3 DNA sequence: TGTGCCATCAGTGAGTCGCTAAATGTTGCGGTTTATGGCTACACCTTC.

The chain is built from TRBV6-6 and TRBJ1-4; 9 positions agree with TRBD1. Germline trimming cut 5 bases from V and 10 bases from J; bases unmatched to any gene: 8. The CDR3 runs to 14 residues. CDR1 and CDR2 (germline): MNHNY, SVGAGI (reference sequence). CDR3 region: CASSRTGGAGKLFF. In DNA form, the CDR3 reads TGTGCCAGCAGTCGCACAGGGGGCGCGGGAAAACTGTTTTTT.

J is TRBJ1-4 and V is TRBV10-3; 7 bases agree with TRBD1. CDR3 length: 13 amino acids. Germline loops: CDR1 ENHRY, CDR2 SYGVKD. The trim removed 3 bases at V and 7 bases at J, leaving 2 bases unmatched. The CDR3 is CAISDQGGEKLFF. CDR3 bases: TGTGCCATCAGTGATCAGGGGGGTGAAAAACTGTTTTTT.

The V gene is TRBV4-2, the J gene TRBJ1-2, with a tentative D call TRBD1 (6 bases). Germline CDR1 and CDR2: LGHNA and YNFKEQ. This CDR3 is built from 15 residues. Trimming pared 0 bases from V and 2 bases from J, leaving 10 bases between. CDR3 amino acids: CASSQDPGQNYGYTF. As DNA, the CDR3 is TGTGCCAGCAGCCAAGATCCGGGACAAAACTATGGCTACACCTTC.

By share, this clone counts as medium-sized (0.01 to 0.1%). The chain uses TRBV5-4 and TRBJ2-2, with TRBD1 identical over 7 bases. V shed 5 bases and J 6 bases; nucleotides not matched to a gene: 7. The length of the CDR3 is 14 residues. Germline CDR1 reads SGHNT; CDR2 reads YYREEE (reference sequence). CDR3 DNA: TGTGCCAGCAGTACAGGGGTCGGCGCCGGGGAGCTGTTTTTT. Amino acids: CASSTGVGAGELFF. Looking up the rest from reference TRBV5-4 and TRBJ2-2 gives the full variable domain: ETGVTQSPTHLIKTRGQQVTLRCSSQSGHNTVSWYQQALGQGPQFIFQYYREEENGRGNFPPRFSGLQFPNYSSELNVNALELDDSALYLCASSTGVGAGELFFGEGSRLTVL.

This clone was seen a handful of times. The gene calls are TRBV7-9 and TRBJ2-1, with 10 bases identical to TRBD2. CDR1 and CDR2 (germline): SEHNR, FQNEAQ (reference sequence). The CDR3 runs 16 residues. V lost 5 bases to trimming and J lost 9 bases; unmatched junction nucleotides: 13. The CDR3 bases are TGTGCCAGCAGCCCGGCGCGAGCGGGAGGGCCCTCTGAGCAGTTCTTC. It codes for CASSPARAGGPSEQFF.